These T cell receptor beta chains were read from a single sample in a study of cytomegalovirus exposure and HLA in healthy donors. The assay was immunoSEQ multiplex PCR, and TCRdb's table has in-frame clones only and misses some. Reported are about 34,000 clones; the ten largest clones contain roughly 5.9%. The sequencing sample was made of PBMCs. The receptors shown here come from a human donor in good health. CDR3s include the opening cysteine and the closing phenylalanine or tryptophan. A D gene is named only where the DNA matches it firmly.

V	D	J	DNA	CDR3
TRBV2	NA	TRBJ1-2	TGTGCCAGCAGCCCTTTTTCCTATGGCTACACCTTC	CASSPFSYGYTF
TRBV4-1	TRBD1	TRBJ2-7	TGCGCCAGCAGCCACCCGGGACAGGTAGTCTACGAGCAGTACTTC	CASSHPGQVVYEQYF
TRBV4-2	TRBD1	TRBJ1-1	TGTGCCAGCAGCCAACAGGGGGCGGGGAACACTGAAGCTTTCTTT	CASSQQGAGNTEAFF
TRBV6-5	NA	TRBJ2-7	TGTGCCAGCAGTCGCAGGGAACCGCGCGAGCAGTACTTC	CASSRREPREQYF
TRBV6-1	TRBD1	TRBJ1-5	TGTGCCAGCAGTGGTGGACAGGGGGCGTTTAATTGGAATCAGCCCCAGCATTTT	CASSGGQGAFNWNQPQHF
TRBV6-1	TRBD1	TRBJ1-6	TGTGCCAGCAGTGTCCACCAACAGGGGGCGCGGGATTCACCCCTCCACTTT	CASSVHQQGARDSPLHF
TRBV7-3	NA	TRBJ1-2	TGTGCCAGCAGCCACAACAGTGATGGCTACACCTTC	CASSHNSDGYTF
TRBV11-2	TRBD2	TRBJ2-5	TGTGCCAGCAGCCTTCTAGCGGGGGGGCGAGAGACCCAGTACTTC	CASSLLAGGRETQYF
TRBV9	TRBD1	TRBJ1-1	TGTGCCAGCAGCCCACAGGGGGAGAACACTGAAGCTTTCTTT	CASSPQGENTEAFF
TRBV5-4	TRBD1	TRBJ1-4	TGTGCCAGCAGCTCAGGGGGCGCAACTAATGAAAAACTGTTTTTT	CASSSGGATNEKLFF
TRBV19	NA	TRBJ1-1	TGTGCCACCTCTACGGGTCAAACGAGGACTGAAGCTTTCTTT	CATSTGQTRTEAFF
TRBV18	NA	TRBJ1-1	TGTGCCAGCTCACCACCGGATTGGGACATCACTGAAGCTTTCTTT	CASSPPDWDITEAFF
TRBV5-1	NA	TRBJ2-2	TGCGCCAGCAGCTTGGCAGCGACGAACACCGGGGAGCTGTTTTTT	CASSLAATNTGELFF
TRBV7-2	NA	TRBJ1-4	TGTGCCAGCAGCTTAGCGGGATCGGGGGGTGAAAAACTGTTTTTT	CASSLAGSGGEKLFF
TRBV7-8	NA	TRBJ1-1	TGTGCCAGCAGTCCAGGGATGAACACTGAAGCTTTCTTT	CASSPGMNTEAFF
TRBV6-5	NA	TRBJ2-3	TGTGCCAGCAGTCGACTTGTCGGTAGCACAGATACGCAGTATTTT	CASSRLVGSTDTQYF
TRBV6-5	NA	TRBJ1-6	TGTGCCAGCAGTTTCGGGTCATATAATTCACCCCTCCACTTT	CASSFGSYNSPLHF
TRBV4-2	NA	TRBJ2-5	TGTGCCAGCAGCCCCCCCCGGACAGATCCTACTCAGCAGTACTTC	CASSPPRTDPTQQYF
TRBV9	TRBD1	TRBJ2-7	TGTGCCAGCAGCGCCGGGACAGCGGCCTCCGAGCAGTACTTC	CASSAGTAASEQYF
TRBV30	TRBD1	TRBJ2-7	TGTGCCTGGAAGACAGGGGGCTACGAGCAGTACTTC	CAWKTGGYEQYF
TRBV18	NA	TRBJ1-5	TGTGCCAGCTCACCGGGGGCAGGGGGCAATCAGCCCCAGCATTTT	CASSPGAGGNQPQHF
TRBV28	TRBD1	TRBJ2-7	TGTGCCAGCAGTTCAATGGGGACAGCCACCTACGAGCAGTACTTC	CASSSMGTATYEQYF
TRBV7-8	NA	TRBJ1-4	TGTGCCAGCAGCATGACAGGCACTAATGAAAAACTGTTTTTT	CASSMTGTNEKLFF
TRBV5-1	NA	TRBJ2-7	TGCGCCAGCAGCTCGAGCTACTCCTACGAGCAGTACTTC	CASSSSYSYEQYF
TRBV5-1	TRBD1	TRBJ1-2	TGCGCCAGCAGCCCGGGGACAGGGACCTATGGCTACACCTTC	CASSPGTGTYGYTF
TRBV5-4	NA	TRBJ1-1	TGTGCCAGCAGCCCGGGGTTGAACACTGAAGCTTTCTTT	CASSPGLNTEAFF
TRBV11-2	TRBD1	TRBJ2-5	TGTGCCAGCAGCCCGGGACAGCAGGGAGTGGTGGAGACCCAGTACTTC	CASSPGQQGVVETQYF
TRBV25-1	NA	TRBJ2-1	TGTGCCAGCAGTGAATTAGGTCAGGGGGGCTACAATGAGCAGTTCTTC	CASSELGQGGYNEQFF
TRBV28	NA	TRBJ1-1	TGTGCCAGCAGCTCGAACACTGAAGCTTTCTTT	CASSSNTEAFF
TRBV11-2	TRBD1	TRBJ1-1	TGTGCCAGCAGCCCCCGGGACAGGGAGAACACTGAAGATTTCTTT	CASSPRDRENTEDFF
TRBV2	TRBD1	TRBJ1-1	TGTGCCAGCAGTTCTACAGGGGATGGCACTGAAGCTTTCTTT	CASSSTGDGTEAFF
TRBV7-2	NA	TRBJ2-7	TGTGCCAGCAGCGTTGACAGAGTCTACGAGCAGTACTTC	CASSVDRVYEQYF
TRBV18	NA	TRBJ1-1	TGTGCCAGCTCACCCTTCAGTGCAGAGAACACTGAAGCTTTCTTT	CASSPFSAENTEAFF
TRBV5-1	NA	TRBJ2-3	TGCGCCAGCAGCCTGGGCCCCAGCGGATTTACCTTCACAGATAAGCAGTATTTT	CASSLGPSGFTFTDKQYF
TRBV19	TRBD1	TRBJ1-1	TGTGCCAGTAGTATCGCCCGGGACAGGCCTAACACTGAAGATTTCTTT	CASSIARDRPNTEDFF